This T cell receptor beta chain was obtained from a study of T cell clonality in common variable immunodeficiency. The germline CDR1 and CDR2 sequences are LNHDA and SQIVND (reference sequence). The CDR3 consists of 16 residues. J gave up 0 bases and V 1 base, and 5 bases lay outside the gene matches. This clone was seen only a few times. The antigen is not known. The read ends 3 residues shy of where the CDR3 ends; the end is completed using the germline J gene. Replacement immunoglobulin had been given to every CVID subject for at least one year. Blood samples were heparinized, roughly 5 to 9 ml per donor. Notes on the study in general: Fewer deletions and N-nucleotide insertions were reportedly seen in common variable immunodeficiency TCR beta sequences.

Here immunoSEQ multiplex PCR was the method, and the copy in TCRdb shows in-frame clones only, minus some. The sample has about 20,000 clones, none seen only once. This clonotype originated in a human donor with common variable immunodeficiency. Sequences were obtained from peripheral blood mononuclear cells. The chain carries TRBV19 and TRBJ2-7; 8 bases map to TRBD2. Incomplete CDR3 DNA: TGTGCCAGTAGTATAGCTACTAGCGGTCCCTCCTACGAG. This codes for CASSIATSGPSYE. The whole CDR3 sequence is CASSIATSGPSYEQYF.